The 23 T cell receptor beta chains reported below all come from one sample, sequenced in a study of cytomegalovirus exposure and HLA in healthy donors. Researchers ran the PCR with 60 Vbeta and 13 Jbeta primers. Assay: immunoSEQ multiplex PCR; the TCRdb copy retains only in-frame clones and omits some. The data show some 200,000 clones, with around 75% seen just once and roughly 1.9% held by the top ten. Sequencing input: PBMCs. Receptor source: a woman in her thirties in good health and CMV-seronegative.

The V and J genes are TRBV15 and TRBJ2-3, with 13 bases lining up with TRBD2. This CDR3 has 16 residues. CDR1 and CDR2 (germline): LNHNV, YYDKDF (reference sequence). J was trimmed by 4 bases and V by 1 base; bases with no gene match: 2. This CDR3 is CATSRGTSGGADTQYF. DNA for the CDR3: TGTGCCACCAGCAGAGGTACTAGCGGGGGGGCAGATACGCAGTATTTT.

The V gene is TRBV21-1, the J gene TRBJ1-1; the table's D call, TRBD1, was not checked against the DNA. TRBV21-1 is a known pseudogene. The CDR3 length is 20 residues. CDR3 in DNA: TGTGCCAGCAGCACACAGGGAGTGAAACGGATCTCGCCGGGTAGTACTGAAGCTTTCTTT. It specifies CASSTQGVKRISPGSTEAFF.

The genes are TRBV18 and TRBJ1-1, with 10 bases that match TRBD1. Germline V gene lookup returns CDR1 KGHSH and CDR2 LQKENI. Unmatched junction bases numbered 3, after V lost 3 bases and J lost 5 bases. The CDR3 totals 14 residues. This chain's CDR3 is CASSPGTGVTEAFF. In nucleotides, the CDR3 is TGTGCCAGCTCACCCGGGACAGGGGTGACTGAAGCTTTCTTT.

The gene calls are TRBV5-1 and TRBJ2-5; maybe TRBD1 (6 bases). V gave up 4 bases and J gave up 4 bases, with 11 bases separating them. Germline lookup yields CDR1 SGHRS and CDR2 YFSETQ. This CDR3 spans 13 amino acids. In nucleotides, the CDR3 is TGCGCCAGCAGCAACCCGACAGGAGAGACCCAGTACTTC. Its protein product is CASSNPTGETQYF.

The chain uses TRBV5-1 and TRBJ2-5; no reliable D call. CDR1 is SGHRS and CDR2 is YFSETQ in the germline V gene. Between the trimmed V and J ends, which lost 0 bases and 0 bases, there was a span of 3 bases. The CDR3 has 13 amino acids. CDR3 sequence (DNA): TGCGCCAGCAGCTTGGACTACCAAGAGACCCAGTACTTC. Translating it yields CASSLDYQETQYF.

This chain links TRBV4-1 with TRBJ2-3, with 10 bases fitting TRBD2. The CDR3 spans 15 residues. Trimming at V came to 4 bases and at J to 4 bases, leaving 5 bases not matched to a gene. Germline V lookup: CDR1 MGHRA, CDR2 YSYEKL. This CDR3 reads CASSRLAGAADTQYF. CDR3 in DNA: TGCGCCAGCAGCCGGCTAGCGGGAGCGGCAGATACGCAGTATTTT.

V and J are TRBV10-2 and TRBJ2-7, with TRBD2 as a possible D gene (6 bases). The V gene's germline CDR1 is WSHSY and CDR2 SAAADI. V was trimmed by 0 bases and J by 2 bases, leaving 11 bases between them. The CDR3 extends over 15 amino acids. The CDR3 sequence: CASSESNRGTYEQYF. CDR3 DNA: TGCGCCAGCAGTGAGTCGAACCGGGGGACCTACGAGCAGTACTTC.

This chain joins TRBV7-9 and TRBJ1-3, with D possibly TRBD1 on 6 matching bases. The ends were cut back, 2 bases at V and 0 bases at J, with 14 bases in the middle. This CDR3 contains 17 residues. CDR1 and CDR2 (germline): SEHNR, FQNEAQ (reference sequence). In nucleotides, the CDR3 is TGTGCCAGCAGCTTATTCATGACAGGCTACTCTGGAAACACCATATATTTT. Amino acid sequence: CASSLFMTGYSGNTIYF.

The chain has TRBV5-6 and TRBJ2-7; weak D call: TRBD2 (6 bases). Germline assignment: CDR1 SGHDT and CDR2 YYEEEE. V gave up 3 bases and J gave up 7 bases, with 17 bases separating them. The CDR3 covers 14 residues. The CDR3 loop is CASSSADQAGEQYF. CDR3 sequence (DNA): TGTGCCAGCAGCTCCGCGGACCAGGCGGGGGAGCAGTACTTC. The full variable domain, with the rest looked up from reference TRBV5-6 and TRBJ2-7, is DAGVTQSPTHLIKTRGQQVTLRCSPKSGHDTVSWYQQALGQGPQFIFQYYEEEERQRGNFPDRFSGHQFPNYSSELNVNALLLGDSALYLCASSSADQAGEQYFGPGTRLTVT.

The chain recombines TRBV27 with TRBJ2-7; possibly TRBD1 for D (5 bases). The V end lost 5 bases, the J end lost 3 bases, and 14 bases lay between the germline ends. The CDR3 is made up of 14 amino acids. CDR1 is MNHEY, CDR2 SMNVEV, per germline (reference sequence). The CDR3 is CASSTGGSLYEQYF. The DNA for the CDR3 is TGTGCCAGCAGTACAGGTGGCAGTCTCTACGAGCAGTACTTC.

This CDR3 reads CASSVSAGGPDEQFF. The DNA for the CDR3 is TGTGCCAGCAGCGTCTCCGCGGGAGGGCCGGATGAGCAGTTCTTC. The rearrangement joins TRBV9 to TRBJ2-1, with 9 bases identical to TRBD2. CDR1 and CDR2 from the germline V gene are SGDLS and YYNGEE. The CDR3 is 15 residues long. The V and J ends lost 2 bases and 8 bases, in that order; junction bases with no gene match: 8.

The chain employs TRBV5-1 and TRBJ2-1; D unclear. The germline V gene has CDR1 SGHRS and CDR2 YFSETQ. V lost 2 bases and J 9 bases, leaving 6 bases between the germline ends. The CDR3 is 11 residues long. CDR3 sequence: CASSFGVEQFF. CDR3 DNA sequence: TGCGCCAGCAGCTTCGGAGTTGAGCAGTTCTTC.

The genes are TRBV10-3 and TRBJ1-3; unclear D gene. The CDR3 length is 16 residues. Germline-derived CDR1 and CDR2 are ENHRY and SYGVKD. Trimming removed 0 bases from V and 2 bases from J, with 11 bases in between. CDR3: CAISESPESAGNTIYF. The CDR3 DNA sequence: TGTGCCATCAGTGAGTCGCCTGAATCGGCTGGAAACACCATATATTTT.

This clone is a singleton in its sample. The V and J genes are TRBV6-6 and TRBJ2-1; 10 bases match TRBD1. In germline, CDR1 is MNHNY, CDR2 SVGAGI (reference sequence). With 5 bases clipped from V and 8 bases from J, the junction kept 9 bases outside the gene matches. The CDR3 contains 15 residues. CDR3 DNA sequence: TGTGCCAGCAGTACTCCGGGACAGGGGCTGGATGAGCAGTTCTTC. Translating gives CASSTPGQGLDEQFF.

V usage is TRBV18 and J usage is TRBJ1-1, with 7 bases aligning to TRBD1. J was trimmed by 4 bases and V by 3 bases; bases with no gene match: 8. This CDR3 has 15 residues. CDR1 is KGHSH, CDR2 LQKENI, per germline. The CDR3 nucleotides read TGTGCCAGCTCACCCCCGACAGGGAAGGGCACTGAAGCTTTCTTT. Protein: CASSPPTGKGTEAFF.

This clone showed up just a few times. The rearrangement joins TRBV6-1 to TRBJ1-2; D gene uncertain. Germline CDR1 reads MNHNS; CDR2 reads SASEGT. The CDR3 extends over 13 amino acids. V was pared by 7 bases and J by 1 base, with 10 bases between. The CDR3 here is CASTPDFNYGYTF. Written as DNA, the CDR3 is TGTGCCAGCACCCCGGACTTTAACTATGGCTACACCTTC.

This clone was counted only a few times. The chain couples TRBV11-2 to TRBJ2-3; a weak D match, TRBD2 (6 bases). Germline CDR1 and CDR2: SGHAT and FQNNGV. The CDR3 loop spans 15 amino acids. Deletions cut 3 bases from V and 3 bases from J, with 13 bases between. Here the CDR3 DNA reads TGTGCCAGCAGCTTTGGAGCGGGTTATACAGATACGCAGTATTTT. Translating gives CASSFGAGYTDTQYF.

This sequence joins TRBV27 and TRBJ2-7, with unresolved D. Per the germline V gene, CDR1 is MNHEY and CDR2 is SMNVEV (reference sequence). CDR3 size: 13 residues. V lost 3 bases and J lost 1, with 7 bases in between. The CDR3 bases are TGTGCCAGCAGTTTTGGTAGATCCTACGAGCAGTACTTC. This translates into CASSFGRSYEQYF.

The chain employs TRBV10-3 and TRBJ2-1, with 7 bases lining up with TRBD2. The germline gives CDR1 ENHRY, CDR2 SYGVKD. J gave up 4 bases and V 0 bases, and 12 bases lay outside the gene matches. The CDR3 length is 18 residues. The CDR3 nucleotides are TGTGCCATCAGTGAGTCAAACGTGAACGCGGGGGATTACAATGAGCAGTTCTTC. Protein sequence: CAISESNVNAGDYNEQFF.

The chain has TRBV5-1 and TRBJ1-5; 7 nucleotides line up with TRBD1. Germline trimming cut 3 bases from V and 3 bases from J; bases unmatched to any gene: 18. Germline V gives CDR1 SGHRS, CDR2 YFSETQ. The CDR3 is made up of 19 amino acids. CDR3: CASSYRGRFRGRVNQPQHF. CDR3 DNA: TGCGCCAGCAGCTACCGGGGGCGGTTTAGGGGGCGCGTCAATCAGCCCCAGCATTTT.

V and J are TRBV9 and TRBJ1-1; D is undetermined. V was cut by 0 bases and J by 3 bases, with 6 bases left in between. From germline, CDR1 is SGDLS and CDR2 YYNGEE. This CDR3 comprises 13 residues. The CDR3 region has the DNA TGTGCCAGCAGCGTAGGCCACTACACTGAAGCTTTCTTT. Amino acids: CASSVGHYTEAFF.

The rearrangement joins TRBV28 to TRBJ1-1; D unclear. The CDR3 loop spans 14 amino acids. Trimming stripped 4 bases from V and 0 bases from J, with 9 bases between. Germline CDR1 and CDR2: MDHEN and SYDVKM. The CDR3: CASSSGGLNTEAFF. CDR3 sequence (DNA): TGTGCCAGCAGTTCGGGAGGGCTGAACACTGAAGCTTTCTTT.

This chain links TRBV5-8 with TRBJ2-7; 9 bases line up with TRBD1. J lost 3 bases, V lost 2 bases, and 9 bases had no gene match. In germline, CDR1 is SGHTS, CDR2 YDEGEE. CDR3 size: 16 residues. The CDR3 nucleotides read TGTGCCAGCAGCTTCTCTGGACAGGGGCATGGCTACGAGCAGTACTTC. Its protein product is CASSFSGQGHGYEQYF.